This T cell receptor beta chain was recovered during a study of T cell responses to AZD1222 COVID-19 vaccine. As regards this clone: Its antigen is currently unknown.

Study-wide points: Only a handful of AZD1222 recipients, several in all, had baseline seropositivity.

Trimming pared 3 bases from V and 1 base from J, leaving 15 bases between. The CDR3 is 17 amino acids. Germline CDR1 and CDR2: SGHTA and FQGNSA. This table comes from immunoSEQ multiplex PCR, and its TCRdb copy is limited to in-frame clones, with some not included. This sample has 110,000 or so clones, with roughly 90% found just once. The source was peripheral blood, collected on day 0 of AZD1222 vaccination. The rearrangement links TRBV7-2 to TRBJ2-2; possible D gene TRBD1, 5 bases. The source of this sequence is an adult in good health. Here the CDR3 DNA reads TGTGCCAGCAGCTTCCTTCCTGGACATCTGAACACCGGGGAGCTGTTTTTT. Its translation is CASSFLPGHLNTGELFF.